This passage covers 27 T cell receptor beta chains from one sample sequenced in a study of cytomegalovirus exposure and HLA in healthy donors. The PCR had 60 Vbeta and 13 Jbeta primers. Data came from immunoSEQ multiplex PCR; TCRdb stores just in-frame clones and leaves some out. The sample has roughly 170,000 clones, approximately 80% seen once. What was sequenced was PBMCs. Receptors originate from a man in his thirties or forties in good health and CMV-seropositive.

DNA of the CDR3: TGTGCCAGCAGTTTCTTAGACAGGGCTGGCTACACCTTC. It yields the protein CASSFLDRAGYTF. The genes are TRBV6-5 and TRBJ1-2, with 7 bases fitting TRBD1. The germline gives CDR1 MNHEY, CDR2 SVGAGI. J gave up 7 bases and V 4 bases, and 6 bases lay outside the gene matches. The CDR3 length is 13 residues.

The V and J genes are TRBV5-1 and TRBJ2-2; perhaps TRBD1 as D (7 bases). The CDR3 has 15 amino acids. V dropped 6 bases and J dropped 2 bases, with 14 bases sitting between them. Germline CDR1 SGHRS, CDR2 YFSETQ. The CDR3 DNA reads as TGCGCCAGCATGGCGGGACAGACAAACACCGGGGAGCTGTTTTTT. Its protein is CASMAGQTNTGELFF. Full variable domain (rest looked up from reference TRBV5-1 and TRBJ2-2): KAGVTQTPRYLIKTRGQQVTLSCSPISGHRSVSWYQQTPGQGLQFLFEYFSETQRNKGNFPGRFSGRQFSNSRSEMNVSTLELGDSALYLCASMAGQTNTGELFFGEGSRLTVL.

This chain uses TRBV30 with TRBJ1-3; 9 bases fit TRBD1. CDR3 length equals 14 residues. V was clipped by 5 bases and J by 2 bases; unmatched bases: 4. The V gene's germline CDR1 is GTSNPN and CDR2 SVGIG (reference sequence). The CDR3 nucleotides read TGTGCCTGGGGGACAGGGATAGCTGGAAACACCATATATTTT. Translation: CAWGTGIAGNTIYF.

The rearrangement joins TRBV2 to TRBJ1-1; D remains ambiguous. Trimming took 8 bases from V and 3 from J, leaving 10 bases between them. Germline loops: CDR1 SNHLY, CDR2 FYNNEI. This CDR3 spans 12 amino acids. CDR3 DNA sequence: TGTGCCAGCTCCCTCGAGGACACTGAAGCTTTCTTT. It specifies CASSLEDTEAFF. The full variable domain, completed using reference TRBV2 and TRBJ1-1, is EPEVTQTPSHQVTQMGQEVILRCVPISNHLYFYWYRQILGQKVEFLVSFYNNEISEKSEIFDDQFSVERPDGSNFTLKIRSTKLEDSAMYFCASSLEDTEAFFGQGTRLTVV.

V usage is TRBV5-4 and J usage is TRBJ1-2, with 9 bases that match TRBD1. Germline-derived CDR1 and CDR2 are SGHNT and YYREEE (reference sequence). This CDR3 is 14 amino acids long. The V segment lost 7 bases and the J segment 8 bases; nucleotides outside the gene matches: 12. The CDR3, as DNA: TGTGCCAGCGGGTACAGGGGGCGCGGGGCAGGCTACACCTTC. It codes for CASGYRGRGAGYTF.

The CDR3 region has the DNA TGTGCCAGCAGTTTAGGGAGGAGCATGAACACTGAAGCTTTCTTT. This encodes CASSLGRSMNTEAFF. The chain employs TRBV27 and TRBJ1-1, with D uncertain. Trimming shortened V by 2 bases and J by 0 bases, and 10 bases separated the two germline ends. The length of the CDR3 is 15 residues. The germline CDR1 and CDR2 sequences are MNHEY and SMNVEV (reference sequence).

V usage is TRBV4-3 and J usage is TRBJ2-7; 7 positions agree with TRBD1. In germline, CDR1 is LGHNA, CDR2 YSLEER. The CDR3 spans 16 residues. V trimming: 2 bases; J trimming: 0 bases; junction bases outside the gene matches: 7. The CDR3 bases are TGCGCCAGCAGCCAATCCCGGACAGGAAGCTCCTACGAGCAGTACTTC. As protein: CASSQSRTGSSYEQYF.

For the CDR3, the DNA is TGTGCCAGCAGCTTAGAGGTCGACAGGGGGTTTGAGCAGTACTTC. Protein: CASSLEVDRGFEQYF. The chain is built from TRBV7-9 and TRBJ2-7; 9 nucleotides align to TRBD1. J was trimmed by 7 bases and V by 1 base; bases with no gene match: 8. Germline V gene lookup returns CDR1 SEHNR and CDR2 FQNEAQ (reference sequence). The CDR3 extends over 15 amino acids.

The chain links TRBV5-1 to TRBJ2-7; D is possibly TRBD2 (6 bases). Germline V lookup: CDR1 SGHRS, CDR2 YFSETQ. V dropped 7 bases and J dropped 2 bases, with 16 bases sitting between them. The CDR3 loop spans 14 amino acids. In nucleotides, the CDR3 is TGCGCCAGCCACGCAAGTGCGGGGCCCTACGAGCAGTACTTC. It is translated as CASHASAGPYEQYF.

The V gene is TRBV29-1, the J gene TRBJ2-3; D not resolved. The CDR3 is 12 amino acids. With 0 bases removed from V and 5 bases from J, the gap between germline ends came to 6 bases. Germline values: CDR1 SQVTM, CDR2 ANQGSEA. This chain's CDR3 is CSVEDPGDTQYF. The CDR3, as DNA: TGCAGCGTTGAAGATCCCGGAGATACGCAGTATTTT.

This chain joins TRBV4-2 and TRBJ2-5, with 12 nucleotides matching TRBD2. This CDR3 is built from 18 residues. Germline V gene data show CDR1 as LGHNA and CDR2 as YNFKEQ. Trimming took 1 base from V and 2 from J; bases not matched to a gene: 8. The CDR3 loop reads CASSQVGGLAGGQETQYF. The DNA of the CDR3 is TGTGCCAGCAGCCAAGTTGGTGGGCTAGCGGGAGGGCAAGAGACCCAGTACTTC.

This chain's CDR3 is CASSFLGRGSGYNEQFF. CDR3 nucleotide sequence: TGTGCCAGCAGTTTTTTAGGCAGGGGGTCGGGATACAATGAGCAGTTCTTC. V and J are TRBV27 and TRBJ2-1, with TRBD1 matching 7 bases. V was clipped by 3 bases and J by 4 bases; unmatched bases: 12. CDR3 size: 17 residues. Germline CDR1 is MNHEY and CDR2 is SMNVEV (reference sequence).

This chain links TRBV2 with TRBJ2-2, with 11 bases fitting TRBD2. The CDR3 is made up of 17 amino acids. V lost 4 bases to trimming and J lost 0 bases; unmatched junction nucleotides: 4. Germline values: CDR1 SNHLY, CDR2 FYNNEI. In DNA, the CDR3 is TGTGCCAGCAGTGTAGGACTAGCGGGCGCGAACACCGGGGAGCTGTTTTTT. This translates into CASSVGLAGANTGELFF.

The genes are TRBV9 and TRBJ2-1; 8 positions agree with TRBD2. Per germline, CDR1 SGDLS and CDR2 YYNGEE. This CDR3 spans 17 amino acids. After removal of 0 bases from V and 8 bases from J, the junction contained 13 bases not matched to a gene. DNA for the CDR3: TGTGCCAGCAGCGTAGCGGGGGGGGCTAGGCGGGCCGATGAGCAGTTCTTC. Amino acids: CASSVAGGARRADEQFF.

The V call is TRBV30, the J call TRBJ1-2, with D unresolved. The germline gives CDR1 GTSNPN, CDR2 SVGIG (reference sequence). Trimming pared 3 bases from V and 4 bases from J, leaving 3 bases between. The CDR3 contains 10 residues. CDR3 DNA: TGTGCCTGGAGCTTCTATGGCTACACCTTC. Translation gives CAWSFYGYTF.

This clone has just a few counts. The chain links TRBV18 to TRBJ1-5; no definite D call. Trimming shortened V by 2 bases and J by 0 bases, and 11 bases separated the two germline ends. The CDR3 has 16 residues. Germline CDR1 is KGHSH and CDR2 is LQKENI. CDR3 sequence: CASSPKADPSNQPQHF. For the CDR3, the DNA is TGTGCCAGCTCACCAAAGGCGGATCCTAGCAATCAGCCCCAGCATTTT.

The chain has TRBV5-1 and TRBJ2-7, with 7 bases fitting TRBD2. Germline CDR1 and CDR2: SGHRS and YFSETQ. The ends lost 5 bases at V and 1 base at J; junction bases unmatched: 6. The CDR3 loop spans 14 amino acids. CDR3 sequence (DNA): TGCGCCAGCAGATCCGGGAGGCCTTCCTACGAGCAGTACTTC. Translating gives CASRSGRPSYEQYF.

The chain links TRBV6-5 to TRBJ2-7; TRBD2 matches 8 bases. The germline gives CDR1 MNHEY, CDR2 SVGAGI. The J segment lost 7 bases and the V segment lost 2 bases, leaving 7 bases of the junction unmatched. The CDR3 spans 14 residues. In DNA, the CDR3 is TGTGCCAGCAGTTACGACTTAGCGGGGAGGGAGCAGTACTTC. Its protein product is CASSYDLAGREQYF.

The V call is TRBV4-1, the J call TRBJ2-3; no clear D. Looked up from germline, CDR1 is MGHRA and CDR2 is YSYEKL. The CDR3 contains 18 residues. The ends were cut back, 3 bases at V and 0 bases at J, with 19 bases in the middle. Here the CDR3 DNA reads TGCGCCAGCAGCCATCCATCCTCTAGACGCTCTAGCACAGATACGCAGTATTTT. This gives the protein CASSHPSSRRSSTDTQYF.

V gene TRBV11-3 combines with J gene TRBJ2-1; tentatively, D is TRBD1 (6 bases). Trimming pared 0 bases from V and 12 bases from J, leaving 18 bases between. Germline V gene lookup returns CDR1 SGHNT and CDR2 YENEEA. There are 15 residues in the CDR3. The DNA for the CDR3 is TGTGCCAGCAGCTTAGATCCAGGGGCCTTATCGGGGCAGTTCTTC. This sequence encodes CASSLDPGALSGQFF.

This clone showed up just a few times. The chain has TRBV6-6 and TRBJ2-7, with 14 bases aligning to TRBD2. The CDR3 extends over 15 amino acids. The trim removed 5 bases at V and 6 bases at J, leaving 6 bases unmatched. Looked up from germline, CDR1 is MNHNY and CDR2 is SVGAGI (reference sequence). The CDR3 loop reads CASSTGTSGSVEQYF. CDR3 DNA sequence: TGTGCCAGCAGTACCGGGACTAGCGGGAGTGTCGAGCAGTACTTC.

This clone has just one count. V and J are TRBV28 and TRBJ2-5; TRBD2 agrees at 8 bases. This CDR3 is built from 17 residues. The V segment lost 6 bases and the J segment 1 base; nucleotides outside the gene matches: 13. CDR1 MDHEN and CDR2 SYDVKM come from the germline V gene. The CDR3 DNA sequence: TGTGCCAGCAGCGACTGGCGGGAGGCCCAGATCCAAGAGACCCAGTACTTC. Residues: CASSDWREAQIQETQYF.

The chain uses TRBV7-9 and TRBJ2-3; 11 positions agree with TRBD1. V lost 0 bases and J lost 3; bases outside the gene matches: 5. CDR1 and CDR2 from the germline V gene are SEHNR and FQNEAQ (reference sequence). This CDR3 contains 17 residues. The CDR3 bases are TGTGCCAGCAGCTTAGCCCGGACAGGGGGCTTGACAGATACGCAGTATTTT. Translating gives CASSLARTGGLTDTQYF.

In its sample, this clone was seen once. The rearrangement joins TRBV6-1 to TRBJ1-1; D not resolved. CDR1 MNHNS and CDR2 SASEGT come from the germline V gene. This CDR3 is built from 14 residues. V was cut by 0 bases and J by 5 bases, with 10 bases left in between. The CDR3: CASSEALRETEAFF. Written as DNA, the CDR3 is TGTGCCAGCAGTGAAGCGCTTCGAGAGACTGAAGCTTTCTTT.

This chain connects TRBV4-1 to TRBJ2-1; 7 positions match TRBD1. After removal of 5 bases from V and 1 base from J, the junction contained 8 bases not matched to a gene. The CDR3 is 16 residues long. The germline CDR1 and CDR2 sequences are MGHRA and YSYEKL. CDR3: CASSYQGQRSYNEQFF. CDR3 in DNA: TGCGCCAGCAGCTACCAGGGACAGAGGTCCTACAATGAGCAGTTCTTC.

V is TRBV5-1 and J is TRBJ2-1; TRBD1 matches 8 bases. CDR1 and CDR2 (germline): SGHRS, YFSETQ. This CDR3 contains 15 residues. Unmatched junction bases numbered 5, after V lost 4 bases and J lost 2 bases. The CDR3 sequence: CASSLIRGPYNEQFF. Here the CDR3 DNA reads TGCGCCAGCAGCCTCATCAGGGGGCCCTACAATGAGCAGTTCTTC.

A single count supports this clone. DNA of the CDR3: TGTGCCAGCAGCCGAGGGGACAGAGACACTGAAGCTTTCTTT. Its translation: CASSRGDRDTEAFF. The V call is TRBV7-9, the J call TRBJ1-1, with 7 bases fitting TRBD1. With V trimmed by 5 bases and J by 3 bases, 6 bases remained unmatched. Germline CDR1 is SEHNR and CDR2 is FQNEAQ (reference sequence). The CDR3 contains 14 residues.